The clone carrying this T cell receptor beta chain was detected only a few times. Its antigen is still unknown. TCRdb reprocessed the RT-PCR reads via MiXCR and lists one record per CDR3 protein. The data contain 750,000 to 850,000 distinct CDR3 sequences, around 18% of them singletons. CDR1 SGHRS and CDR2 YFSETQ come from the germline V gene. V lost 4 bases and J lost 2; bases outside the gene matches: 15. The CDR3 sequence is 18 residues long. The sample comes from a study of response to subunit inactivated influenza vaccine. Study results and caveats: Authors proposed each seasonal influenza vaccination draws in few new T cells.

The chain recombines TRBV5-1 with TRBJ2-7, with 10 bases lining up with TRBD1. This specimen consisted of PBMCs from blood, obtained 5 to 6 days after vaccination. The TCR comes from a man aged 45 to 65 who received an inactivated influenza vaccine. CDR3 DNA: TGCGCCAGCAGCGCCGCCATGTCCGGGACAGGGGTTCCCTACGAGCAGTACTTC. Amino acid sequence: CASSAAMSGTGVPYEQYF. The full variable domain, its missing parts supplied by reference TRBV5-1 and TRBJ2-7, is KAGVTQTPRYLIKTRGQQVTLSCSPISGHRSVSWYQQTPGQGLQFLFEYFSETQRNKGNFPGRFSGRQFSNSRSEMNVSTLELGDSALYLCASSAAMSGTGVPYEQYFGPGTRLTVT.